The clone carrying this TCR beta chain was observed once. Per the study methods: Reference gene primer amplification yielded estimated nucleated cell counts. Clones were sequenced by immunoSEQ multiplex PCR, and TCRdb holds only the in-frame ones, with some missing. V, J and clone size are taken as reported in that table, and D and trimming were inferred from the DNA itself. The table records over 70,000 clones, approximately 85% of them present only once. These data belong to a study of blood T cell repertoires in COVID-19. At the level of the study: PBMCs, B-cell-depleted T cells, or T cells were the source of the cDNA or gDNA that made up the material.

The CDR3 length is 16 residues. Germline V gene data show CDR1 as MRHNA and CDR2 as SNTAGT. The V and J ends lost 7 bases and 1 base respectively, with 17 bases between them. Sequencing was performed on peripheral blood. The source of this sequence is a man older than 75 with acute or convalescent COVID-19. The V and J genes are TRBV6-4 and TRBJ1-5, with a tentative D call TRBD1 (6 bases). DNA for the CDR3: TGTGCCAGCATCAATGGGGTCAGGGGAAGCAATCAGCCCCAGCATTTT. This codes for CASINGVRGSNQPQHF.